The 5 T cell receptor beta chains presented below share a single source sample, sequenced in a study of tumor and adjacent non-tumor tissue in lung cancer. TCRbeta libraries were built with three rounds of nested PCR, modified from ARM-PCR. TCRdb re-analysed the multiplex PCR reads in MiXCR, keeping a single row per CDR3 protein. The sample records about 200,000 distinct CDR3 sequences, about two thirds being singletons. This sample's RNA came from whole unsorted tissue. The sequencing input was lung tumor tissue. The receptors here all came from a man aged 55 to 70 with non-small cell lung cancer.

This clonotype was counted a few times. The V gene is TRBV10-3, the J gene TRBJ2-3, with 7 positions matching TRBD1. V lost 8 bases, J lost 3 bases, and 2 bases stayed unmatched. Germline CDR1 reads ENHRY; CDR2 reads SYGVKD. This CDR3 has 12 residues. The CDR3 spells CAIGRGTDTQYF. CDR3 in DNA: TGTGCCATCGGCAGGGGGACAGATACGCAGTATTTT.

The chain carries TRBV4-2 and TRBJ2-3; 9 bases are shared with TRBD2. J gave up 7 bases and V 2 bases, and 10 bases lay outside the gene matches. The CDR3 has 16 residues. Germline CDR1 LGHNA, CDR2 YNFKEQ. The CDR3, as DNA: TGTGCCAGCAGCCAAACCGGGACTAGCAGGAGCAATACGCAGTATTTT. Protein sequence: CASSQTGTSRSNTQYF.

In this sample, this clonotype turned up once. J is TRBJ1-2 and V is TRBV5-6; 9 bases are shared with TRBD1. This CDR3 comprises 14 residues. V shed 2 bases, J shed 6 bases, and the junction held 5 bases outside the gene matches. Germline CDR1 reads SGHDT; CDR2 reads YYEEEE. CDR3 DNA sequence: TGTGCCAGCAGCTTACCGGGACAGGGAAATGGCTACACCTTC. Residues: CASSLPGQGNGYTF.

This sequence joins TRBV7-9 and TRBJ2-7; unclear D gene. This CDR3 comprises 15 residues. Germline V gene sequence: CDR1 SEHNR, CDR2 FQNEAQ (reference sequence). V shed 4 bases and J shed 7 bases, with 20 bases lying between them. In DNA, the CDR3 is TGTGCCAGCAGCTCCACGTCGGATGGAGTCCAGGAGCAGTACTTC. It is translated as CASSSTSDGVQEQYF.

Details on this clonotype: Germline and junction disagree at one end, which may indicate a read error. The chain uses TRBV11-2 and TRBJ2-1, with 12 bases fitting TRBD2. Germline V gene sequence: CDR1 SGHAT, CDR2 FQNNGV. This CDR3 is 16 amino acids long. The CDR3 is CAISSHLAGGPSEQFF. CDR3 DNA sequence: TGTGCCATCAGCTCCCATCTAGCGGGGGGGCCTAGTGAGCAGTTCTTC.